These 16 T cell receptor beta chains were all obtained from the same sample, sequenced in a study of patients and donors after allogeneic stem cell transplantation. TCRdb independently ran MiXCR on the RT-PCR reads; one entry per CDR3 protein. The sample consists of some 880,000 distinct CDR3 sequences, roughly 18% of them appearing once. The sequencing input was blood, either unsorted or a sorted T cell fraction (not recorded which). The receptor set was obtained from a human donor who was either an allogeneic HSCT recipient or a stem cell or donor lymphocyte infusion donor (not recorded which). It is not recorded whose cells these are; they may come from a transplant donor.

The rearrangement links TRBV28 to TRBJ1-1, with D possibly matching TRBD1 (5 bases). Germline CDR1 is MDHEN and CDR2 is SYDVKM. This CDR3 comprises 12 residues. Trimming took 3 bases from V and 8 from J, leaving 10 bases between them. The CDR3 region has the DNA TGTGCCAGCAGTTTTATAGGGGCAGAAGCTTTCTTT. This encodes CASSFIGAEAFF.

In its sample, this clonotype was seen a few times. This rearrangement joins TRBV27 to TRBJ1-1; D remains ambiguous. This CDR3 has 14 amino acids. Trimming removed 4 bases at V and 6 bases at J, with 15 bases between. Germline CDR1 MNHEY, CDR2 SMNVEV (reference sequence). This CDR3 is CASSSAGGLAEAFF. The CDR3 DNA follows: TGTGCCAGCAGTTCGGCAGGCGGACTCGCTGAAGCTTTCTTT.

The table lists this clonotype with a few counts. The chain has TRBV7-2 and TRBJ1-5, with D maybe TRBD1 (6 bases). Germline V lookup: CDR1 SGHTA, CDR2 FQGNSA. V lost 5 bases to trimming and J lost 7 bases, with 15 bases between them. The length of the CDR3 is 14 residues. The CDR3 coding sequence is TGTGCCAGCAGCCTTAGAGGGGGTCGACAGCCCCAGCATTTT. Translating it yields CASSLRGGRQPQHF.

CDR3 in amino acids: CASLIAGQGYTF. The CDR3 DNA reads TGTGCCAGTCTCATCGCGGGACAGGGCTACACCTTC. J is TRBJ1-2 and V is TRBV2, with 7 bases matching TRBD1. Trimming removed 9 bases from V and 8 bases from J; junction bases left unmatched: 9. Germline values: CDR1 SNHLY, CDR2 FYNNEI. The CDR3 is 12 residues long. Complete variable domain (other parts from reference TRBV2 and TRBJ1-2): EPEVTQTPSHQVTQMGQEVILRCVPISNHLYFYWYRQILGQKVEFLVSFYNNEISEKSEIFDDQFSVERPDGSNFTLKIRSTKLEDSAMYFCASLIAGQGYTFGSGTRLTVV.

V gene TRBV18 combines with J gene TRBJ2-5; unclear D gene. Germline CDR1 reads KGHSH; CDR2 reads LQKENI. There are 14 residues in the CDR3. The V and J ends lost 5 bases and 0 bases respectively, with 10 bases between them. CDR3 sequence reads: CASSMNLYQETQYF. In nucleotides, the CDR3 is TGTGCCAGCTCAATGAACCTGTACCAAGAGACCCAGTACTTC.

This clonotype occurred a few times. The V gene is TRBV20-1, the J gene TRBJ2-1, with D possibly matching TRBD2 (7 bases). V was pared by 1 base and J by 7 bases, with 23 bases between. Germline lookup yields CDR1 DFQATT and CDR2 SNEGSKA (reference sequence). The CDR3 is 17 residues long. The CDR3 nucleotides read TGCAGTGCTAGAGCCCCCCGGGGGGCAACCCCAACAAATGAGCAGTTCTTC. This gives the protein CSARAPRGATPTNEQFF.

This clonotype was seen a handful of times. This sequence joins TRBV5-1 and TRBJ2-7, with D possibly being TRBD2 (6 bases). CDR3 size: 15 residues. The germline CDR1 and CDR2 sequences are SGHRS and YFSETQ. V was shortened by 4 bases and J by 6 bases, with 20 bases between the two germline ends. CDR3 residues: CASSPSESPRGEQYF. The CDR3 DNA sequence: TGCGCCAGCAGCCCGTCCGAGTCCCCGCGGGGCGAGCAGTACTTC. The variable domain in full, completed from reference TRBV5-1 and TRBJ2-7, reads KAGVTQTPRYLIKTRGQQVTLSCSPISGHRSVSWYQQTPGQGLQFLFEYFSETQRNKGNFPGRFSGRQFSNSRSEMNVSTLELGDSALYLCASSPSESPRGEQYFGPGTRLTVT.

This clonotype was found a few times. V gene TRBV24-1 combines with J gene TRBJ2-1, with a tentative D call TRBD2 (7 bases). Germline-derived CDR1 and CDR2 are KGHDR and SFDVKD. The CDR3 extends over 18 amino acids. V lost 1 base and J 0 bases, leaving 15 bases between the germline ends. In DNA form, the CDR3 reads TGTGCCACCAGTGATTTTGAGGGGGGGGCAAGCTCCTACAATGAGCAGTTCTTC. Translated, it gives CATSDFEGGASSYNEQFF.

This chain uses TRBV20-1 with TRBJ1-1; possibly TRBD1 for D (6 bases). Trimming took off 5 bases at V and 6 bases at J, with 22 bases between the two ends. Germline V gene lookup returns CDR1 DFQATT and CDR2 SNEGSKA (reference sequence). CDR3 length: 15 residues. The CDR3 reads CSAGGVEGVAAEAFF. In DNA form, the CDR3 reads TGCAGTGCTGGAGGGGTAGAGGGGGTTGCCGCTGAAGCTTTCTTT.

V is TRBV10-3 and J is TRBJ2-5; TRBD2 might be the D (7 bases). Germline V gives CDR1 ENHRY, CDR2 SYGVKD. Trimming left V 10 bases short and J 4 bases short, with 16 bases between. This CDR3 contains 13 residues. The CDR3 loop reads CATSGGHRETQYF. The CDR3 bases are TGTGCCACCTCGGGGGGCCATCGAGAGACCCAGTACTTC.

This clonotype occurred a few times. The rearrangement uses TRBV10-3 and TRBJ1-5; 10 bases align to TRBD1. V was clipped by 0 bases and J by 2 bases; unmatched bases: 1. This CDR3 is built from 16 residues. Germline CDR1 and CDR2: ENHRY and SYGVKD. The CDR3 DNA reads TGTGCCATCAGTGAGTCTGGGACAGGGGGCAATCAGCCCCAGCATTTT. Translation gives CAISESGTGGNQPQHF.

This clonotype was detected a few times. V and J are TRBV20-1 and TRBJ1-2; unclear D gene. The CDR3 has 13 residues. Germline CDR1 is DFQATT and CDR2 is SNEGSKA (reference sequence). Trimming pared 3 bases from V and 6 bases from J, leaving 14 bases between. The CDR3 DNA reads TGCAGTGCTAGCGCGGGGTGGGGAAATGGCTACACCTTC. It translates to CSASAGWGNGYTF.

The genes are TRBV10-3 and TRBJ1-2; D perhaps matches TRBD1 (6 bases). The germline gives CDR1 ENHRY, CDR2 SYGVKD. The germline V and J ends were trimmed by 7 bases and 0 bases, with 18 bases remaining between them. The CDR3 is 16 residues long. CDR3 region: CAITPRGGQANYGYTF. The CDR3 DNA sequence: TGTGCCATCACCCCAAGGGGGGGCCAAGCTAACTATGGCTACACCTTC.

This clonotype has a count of ten or more. V usage is TRBV4-1 and J usage is TRBJ2-5, with TRBD1 matching over 7 bases. V gave up 4 bases and J gave up 5 bases; unmatched junction bases: 4. CDR3 length equals 13 residues. The V gene's germline CDR1 is MGHRA and CDR2 YSYEKL. As DNA, the CDR3 is TGCGCCAGCAGCCTCCAGGGGGTGGAGACCCAGTACTTC. It is translated as CASSLQGVETQYF.

This clonotype was counted many times. The chain carries TRBV6-1 and TRBJ1-4; D unresolved. Trimming took 6 bases from V and 7 from J, leaving 18 bases between them. This CDR3 spans 15 amino acids. Germline V gives CDR1 MNHNS, CDR2 SASEGT. The CDR3 DNA follows: TGTGCCAGCAGCCCTCGGGTTCGGAAGGCTGAAAAACTGTTTTTT. Residues: CASSPRVRKAEKLFF.

The sample holds many counts of this clonotype. The V gene is TRBV10-3, the J gene TRBJ2-3; 9 bases are a match to TRBD2. This CDR3 has 16 amino acids. J lost 6 bases, V lost 0 bases, and 7 bases had no gene match. Germline lookup yields CDR1 ENHRY and CDR2 SYGVKD. As DNA, the CDR3 is TGTGCCATCAGTGAGTCAGGGCTAGCGGGGAAGGATACGCAGTATTTT. Its translation is CAISESGLAGKDTQYF.